A selection of T cell receptor beta chains follows, all from one sample in a study of blood T cell repertoires in COVID-19. The table came from immunoSEQ multiplex PCR; TCRdb's copy has only in-frame clones and leaves some out. This table holds approximately 170,000 clones, less than 85% found once. The material sequenced was PBMCs or T cells enriched from blood (not recorded which). Every receptor here comes from a woman between 25 and 40 years old who had recovered from COVID-19. Each CDR3 is given with its conserved first and last residue.

TRBJ2-1	TRBV12-3/TRBV12-4	CASSSHVAGEQFF
TRBJ2-5	TRBV7-2	CASSSRDSKYF
TRBJ1-1	TRBV7-9	CASSRQGDTEAFF
TRBJ2-5	TRBV28	CASRLGGQETQYF
TRBJ1-2	TRBV10-3	CAISESHKELRYGYTF
TRBJ1-2	TRBV7-8	CASSLADRGYGYTF
TRBJ2-3	TRBV6-5	CASSYAAGVTDTQYF
TRBJ1-6	TRBV5-1	CASSGLDRGGVRSPLHF
TRBJ1-2	TRBV5-1	CASSSTGGNYGYTF
TRBJ2-1	TRBV7-9	CASSATSGRNDEQFF
TRBJ2-7	TRBV9	CASSGLAGHEQYF
TRBJ1-5	TRBV2	CASGGPGGNQPQHF
TRBJ2-2	TRBV11-2	CASIPGGYTGELFF
TRBJ1-5	TRBV28	CASRHTLYSNQPQHF
TRBJ2-7	TRBV6-2/TRBV6-3	CASSKGDYYSYEQYF